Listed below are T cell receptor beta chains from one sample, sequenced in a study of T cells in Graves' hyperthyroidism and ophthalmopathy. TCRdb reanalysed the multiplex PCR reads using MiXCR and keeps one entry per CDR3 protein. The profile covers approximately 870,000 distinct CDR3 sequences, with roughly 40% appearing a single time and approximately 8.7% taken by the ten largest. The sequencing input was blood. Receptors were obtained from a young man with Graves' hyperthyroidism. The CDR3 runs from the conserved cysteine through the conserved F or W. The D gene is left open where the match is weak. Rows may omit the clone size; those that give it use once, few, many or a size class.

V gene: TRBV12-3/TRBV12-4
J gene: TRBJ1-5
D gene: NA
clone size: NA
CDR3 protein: CASSFPRQPQHF
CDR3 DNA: TGTGCCAGCAGTTTTCCGAGACAGCCCCAGCATTTT

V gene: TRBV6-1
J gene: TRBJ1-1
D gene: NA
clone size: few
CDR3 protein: CASSGWQRNTEAFF
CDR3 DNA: TGTGCCAGCAGTGGATGGCAGAGGAACACTGAAGCTTTCTTT

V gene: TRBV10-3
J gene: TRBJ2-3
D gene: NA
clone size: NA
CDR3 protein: CAISELFTSTDTQYF
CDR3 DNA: TGTGCCATCAGTGAGCTCTTCACTAGCACAGATACGCAGTATTTT

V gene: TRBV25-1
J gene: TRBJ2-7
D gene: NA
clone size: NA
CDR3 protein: CSSRRVGDEQYF
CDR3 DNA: TGTTCCAGCCGAAGGGTTGGTGACGAGCAGTACTTC

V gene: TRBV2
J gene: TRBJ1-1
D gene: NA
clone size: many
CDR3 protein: CASQEAVNTEAFF
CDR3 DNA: TGTGCCAGCCAGGAGGCAGTGAACACTGAAGCTTTCTTT

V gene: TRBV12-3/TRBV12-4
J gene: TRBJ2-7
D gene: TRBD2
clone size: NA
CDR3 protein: CASSSGLAWNEQYF
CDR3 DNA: TGTGCCAGCAGTTCGGGACTAGCTTGGAACGAGCAGTACTTC

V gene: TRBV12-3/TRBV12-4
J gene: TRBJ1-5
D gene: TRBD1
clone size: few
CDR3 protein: CASRRDRGSNQPQHF
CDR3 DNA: TGTGCCAGCAGAAGGGACAGGGGCTCGAATCAGCCCCAGCATTTT

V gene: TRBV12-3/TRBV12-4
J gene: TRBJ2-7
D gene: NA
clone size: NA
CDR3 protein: CASSDLGGLDEQYF
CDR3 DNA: TGTGCCAGCAGCGACCTGGGGGGGCTCGACGAGCAGTACTTC

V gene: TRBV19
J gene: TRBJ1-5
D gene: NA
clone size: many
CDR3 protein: CASTAGQWGNQPQHF
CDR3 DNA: TGTGCCAGTACCGCGGGCCAGTGGGGCAATCAGCCCCAGCATTTT

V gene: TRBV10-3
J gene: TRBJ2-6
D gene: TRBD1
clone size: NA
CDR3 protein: CATQGAGGNVLTF
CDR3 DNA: TGTGCCACCCAGGGGGCAGGGGGCAACGTCCTGACTTTC

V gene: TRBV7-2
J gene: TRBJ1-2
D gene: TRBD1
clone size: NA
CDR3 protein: CASSSSVEGARGYTF
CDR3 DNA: TGTGCCAGCAGCTCCTCGGTTGAGGGGGCGCGGGGCTACACCTTC

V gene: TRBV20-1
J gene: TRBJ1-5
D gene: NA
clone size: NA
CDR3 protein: CSARPWAGSNQPQHF
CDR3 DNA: TGCAGTGCTAGACCCTGGGCAGGGAGCAATCAGCCCCAGCATTTT

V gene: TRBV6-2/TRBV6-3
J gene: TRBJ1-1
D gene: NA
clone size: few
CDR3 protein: CASSSGDGLKAFF
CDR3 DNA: TGTGCCAGCAGTTCGGGGGACGGCTTGAAAGCTTTCTTT

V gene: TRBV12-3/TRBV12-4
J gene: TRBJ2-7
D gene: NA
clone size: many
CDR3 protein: CASSLRGIDYEQYF
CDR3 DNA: TGTGCCAGCAGTTTAAGGGGTATAGACTACGAGCAGTACTTC

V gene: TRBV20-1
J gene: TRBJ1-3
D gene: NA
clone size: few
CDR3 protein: CSALHHARGAPGTIYF
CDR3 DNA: TGCAGTGCTCTCCACCACGCTCGGGGGGCCCCGGGGACCATATATTTT

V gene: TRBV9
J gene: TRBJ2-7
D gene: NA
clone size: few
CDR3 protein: CASSPDSFEQYF
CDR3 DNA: TGTGCCAGCAGCCCTGACAGTTTCGAGCAGTACTTC

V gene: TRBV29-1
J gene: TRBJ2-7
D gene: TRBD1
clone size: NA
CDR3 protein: CSLSGQGAYEQYF
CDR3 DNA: TGCAGCTTATCCGGACAGGGCGCCTACGAGCAGTACTTC

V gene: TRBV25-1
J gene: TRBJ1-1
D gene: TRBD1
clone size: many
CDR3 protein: CASSGIRGRDTEAFF
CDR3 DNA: TGTGCCAGCAGTGGTATAAGGGGGCGGGACACTGAAGCTTTCTTT

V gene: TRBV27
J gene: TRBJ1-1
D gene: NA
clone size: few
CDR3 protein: CASSGVPMNTEAFF
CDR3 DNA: TGTGCCAGCAGTGGGGTCCCAATGAACACTGAAGCTTTCTTT

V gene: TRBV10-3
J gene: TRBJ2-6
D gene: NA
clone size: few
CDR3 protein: CASSEWDSGANVLTF
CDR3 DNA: TGTGCCAGCAGTGAATGGGACTCTGGGGCCAACGTCCTGACTTTC

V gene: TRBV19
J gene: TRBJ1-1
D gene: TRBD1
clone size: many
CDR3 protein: CASSTRQGTAQAFF
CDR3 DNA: TGTGCCAGTAGTACGAGACAGGGGACGGCCCAAGCTTTCTTT

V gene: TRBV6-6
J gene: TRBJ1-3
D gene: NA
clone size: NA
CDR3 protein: CASRNWKAGNTIYF
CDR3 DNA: TGTGCCAGCAGGAACTGGAAAGCTGGAAACACCATATATTTT

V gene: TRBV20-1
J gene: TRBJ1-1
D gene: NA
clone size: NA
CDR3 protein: CSARGHLNTEAFF
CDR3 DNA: TGCAGTGCAAGGGGACACTTGAACACTGAAGCTTTCTTT

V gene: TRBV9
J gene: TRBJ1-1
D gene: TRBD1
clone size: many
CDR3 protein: CASSVATGVDAEAFF
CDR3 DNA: TGTGCCAGCAGCGTAGCTACAGGGGTCGATGCTGAAGCTTTCTTT

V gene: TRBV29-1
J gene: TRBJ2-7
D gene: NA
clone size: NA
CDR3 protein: CSVGQVPSYEQYF
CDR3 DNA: TGCAGCGTTGGACAGGTACCCTCCTACGAGCAGTACTTC

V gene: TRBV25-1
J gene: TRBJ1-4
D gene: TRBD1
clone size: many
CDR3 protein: CARPPIRDRGQSTNEKLFF
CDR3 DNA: TGTGCCAGACCCCCGATCCGGGACAGGGGGCAGTCTACTAATGAAAAACTGTTTTTT

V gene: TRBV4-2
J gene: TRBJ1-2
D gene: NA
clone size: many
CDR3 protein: CASSQDAGPSYGYTF
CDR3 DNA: TGTGCCAGCAGCCAAGATGCCGGGCCTAGCTATGGCTACACCTTC

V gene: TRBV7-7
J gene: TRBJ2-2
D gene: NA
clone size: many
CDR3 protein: CASSHSATGELFF
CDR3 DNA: TGTGCTAGCAGCCACTCGGCCACCGGGGAGCTGTTTTTT

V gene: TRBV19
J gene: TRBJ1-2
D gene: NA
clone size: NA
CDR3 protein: CASSEGDNYGYTF
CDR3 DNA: TGTGCCAGCAGTGAAGGGGATAACTATGGCTACACCTTC

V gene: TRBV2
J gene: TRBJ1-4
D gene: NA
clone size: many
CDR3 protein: CASSELGRKEKLFF
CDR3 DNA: TGTGCCAGCAGTGAATTAGGACGAAAGGAAAAACTGTTTTTT

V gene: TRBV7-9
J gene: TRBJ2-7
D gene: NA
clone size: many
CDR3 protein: CASRATGEDEQYF
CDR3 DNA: TGTGCCAGCAGGGCAACAGGGGAGGACGAGCAGTACTTC

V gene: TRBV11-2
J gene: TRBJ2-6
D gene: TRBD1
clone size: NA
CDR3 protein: CASSTGTGPTGANVLTF
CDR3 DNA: TGCGCCAGCAGCACTGGGACAGGGCCAACTGGGGCCAACGTCCTGACTTTC